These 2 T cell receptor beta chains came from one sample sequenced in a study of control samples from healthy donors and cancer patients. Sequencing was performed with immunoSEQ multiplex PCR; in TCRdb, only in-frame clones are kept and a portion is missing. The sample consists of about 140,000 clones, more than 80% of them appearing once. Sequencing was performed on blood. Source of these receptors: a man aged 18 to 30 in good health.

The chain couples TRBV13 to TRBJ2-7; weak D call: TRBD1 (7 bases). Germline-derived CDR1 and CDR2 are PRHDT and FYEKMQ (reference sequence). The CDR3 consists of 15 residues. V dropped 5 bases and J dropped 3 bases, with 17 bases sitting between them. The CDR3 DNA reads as TGTGCCAGCAGCCAAGACAGGGCGGGGAGCTACGAGCAGTACTTC. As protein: CASSQDRAGSYEQYF.

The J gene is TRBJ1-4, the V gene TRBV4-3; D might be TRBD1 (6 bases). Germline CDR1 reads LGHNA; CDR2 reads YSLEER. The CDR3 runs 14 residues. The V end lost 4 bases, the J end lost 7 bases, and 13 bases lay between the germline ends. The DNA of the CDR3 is TGCGCCAGCAGCCTCGGGACATTTCGTGAAAAACTGTTTTTT. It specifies CASSLGTFREKLFF.